This T cell receptor (beta chain) was documented in a study of control samples from healthy donors and cancer patients. Profiling relied on immunoSEQ multiplex PCR, and the TCRdb table lists in-frame clones only, not all of them. This repertoire shows 77,000 or so clones, around 92% found once; its top ten account for 15% to 18%. The CDR3 spans 12 residues. The germline gives CDR1 MNHEY, CDR2 SMNVEV (reference sequence). The V end was cut by 6 bases, the J end by 3 bases, with 8 bases between. The chain couples TRBV27 to TRBJ1-1; no firm D call. Sequences were obtained from blood. The source is a man in his thirties or forties in good health. CDR3 in amino acids: CASRRDYTEAFF. The CDR3 region has the DNA TGTGCCAGCAGAAGGGATTACACTGAAGCTTTCTTT.